This T cell receptor (beta chain) comes out of a study of T cell responses to AZD1222 COVID-19 vaccine. Study-wide results and caveats: Per reports, nearly half of all spike-specific TCRs target regions that are unmutated in variants. Possibly, clonal diversity was underestimated; donors were largely white British and included more females.

To note about this clone: The antigen remains undetermined.

Germline CDR1 and CDR2: LNHDA and SQIVND (reference sequence). The germline V and J ends were trimmed by 6 bases and 4 bases, with 12 bases remaining between them. The CDR3 totals 14 residues. Assay: immunoSEQ multiplex PCR; the TCRdb copy retains only in-frame clones and omits some. The sample lists some 140,000 clones, roughly nine tenths occurring once. The genes are TRBV19 and TRBJ2-2, with a tentative D call TRBD1 (5 bases). This material consisted of peripheral blood, taken on day 0 of AZD1222 vaccination. The clonotype was recovered from an adult in good health. This chain's CDR3 is CASRLRGFTGELFF. The DNA for the CDR3 is TGTGCCAGTAGGCTAAGGGGTTTCACCGGGGAGCTGTTTTTT.